Listed below are T cell receptor beta chains from one sample, sequenced in a study of cytomegalovirus exposure and HLA in healthy donors. The data were produced by immunoSEQ multiplex PCR, yet TCRdb's version contains in-frame clones alone and is incomplete. This table holds about 180,000 clones, roughly 80% found once. The sequenced sample consisted of PBMCs. These TCRs come from a man between 60 and 75 years old in good health and CMV-seronegative. The CDR3 runs from the conserved cysteine through the conserved F or W. Each record gives: CDR3 DNA, CDR3 protein, clone size, J gene, D gene, V gene. D genes are given only for firm matches. Size tells how often a clone was seen (once, few, many) or the class of an expanded clone, and some rows leave it out.

TGTGCCAGTAGTATCTCCCCCGGGGGACCGTTATACGAGCAGTACTTC CASSISPGGPLYEQYF few TRBJ2-7 NA TRBV19
TGTGCCAGCAGTCCACACGGCAATCAGCCCCAGCATTTT CASSPHGNQPQHF NA TRBJ1-5 NA TRBV2
TGCAGCGTTTCGACAGGGGGTAGCTCCTACGAGCAGTACTTC CSVSTGGSSYEQYF NA TRBJ2-7 TRBD1 TRBV29-1
TGTGCCAGCAGTCCTAGCGGGGGGCCCCAAGAGACCCAGTACTTC CASSPSGGPQETQYF NA TRBJ2-5 TRBD2 TRBV4-2
TGCGCCAGCAGCATCCACGGGAGTGAGGGCTACAATGAGCAGTTCTTC CASSIHGSEGYNEQFF NA TRBJ2-1 NA TRBV5-1
TGTGCCAGTCAGGACAGGGCTAAGCCAAATCAGCCCCAGCATTTT CASQDRAKPNQPQHF NA TRBJ1-5 TRBD1 TRBV19
TGTGCCAGCAGTTACGATACAGGGGACAATTCACCCCTCCACTTT CASSYDTGDNSPLHF NA TRBJ1-6 TRBD1 TRBV6-5
TGTGCCAGCAGCTTCCGCGAACAGCTCTACGAGCAGTACTTC CASSFREQLYEQYF few TRBJ2-7 NA TRBV5-5
TGTGCCAGCAGTGAATTGGGCAACAATGAGCAGTTCTTC CASSELGNNEQFF few TRBJ2-1 NA TRBV6-1
TGTGCCAGCAGTGTCAGACAGGGTGCGTTCCATGAGCAGTTCTTC CASSVRQGAFHEQFF NA TRBJ2-1 TRBD1 TRBV28
TGTGCCTGGAGTCCAGCGAATCAGCCCCAGCATTTT CAWSPANQPQHF NA TRBJ1-5 NA TRBV30
TGTGCCAGCAGCTTAGCGCCGGGGGGGGTAAATACGCAGTATTTT CASSLAPGGVNTQYF NA TRBJ2-3 TRBD2 TRBV7-9
TGTGCCGCAGCCTATGACAGGGACGTTCAGAAACTGTTTTTT CAAAYDRDVQKLFF NA TRBJ1-4 TRBD1 TRBV6-1
TGCAGCGTTGCAGGGGTCGACCAGCCCCAGCATTTT CSVAGVDQPQHF NA TRBJ1-5 NA TRBV29-1
TGTGCCAGCAGCTCGACTAGCGGGGAGACCCAGTACTTC CASSSTSGETQYF NA TRBJ2-5 TRBD2 TRBV11-3
TGTGCCAGCAGTTCCCTTACAGGGAACTATGGCTACACCTTC CASSSLTGNYGYTF NA TRBJ1-2 NA TRBV28
TGTGCCAGCAGCCGGACTAGCGGGAGAACGGGGGCCTACGAGCAGTACTTC CASSRTSGRTGAYEQYF NA TRBJ2-7 TRBD2 TRBV7-2
TGTTCCAGCAGCTCCAGGGTGGGCGAGCAGTACTTC CSSSSRVGEQYF once TRBJ2-7 NA TRBV7-9
TGTGCCAGCAGTTTCGACAGGGGAAAGCAGTACTTC CASSFDRGKQYF NA TRBJ2-7 TRBD1 TRBV6-6
TGTGCCAGTAGTGATGGACAGTCGAACACTGAAGCTTTCTTT CASSDGQSNTEAFF NA TRBJ1-1 NA TRBV19
TGTGCCAGCAGCCTCGGCCTAGTCACAGATACGCAGTATTTT CASSLGLVTDTQYF NA TRBJ2-3 NA TRBV28
TGTGCCAGCAGTTTCGGAGACAGGGGGGACAATCAGCCCCAGCATTTT CASSFGDRGDNQPQHF NA TRBJ1-5 TRBD1 TRBV28
TGTGCTAGTGGTTTGGTATTAACAGGCTCTGGGGCCAACGTCCTGACTTTC CASGLVLTGSGANVLTF NA TRBJ2-6 NA TRBV12-5
TGTGCCAGTAGTACAACCACCGGGACAACTCAGCCCCAGCATTTT CASSTTTGTTQPQHF NA TRBJ1-5 NA TRBV19
TGTGCCAGCAGTTCAGGGGGCAACATCTACGAGCAGTACTTC CASSSGGNIYEQYF NA TRBJ2-7 TRBD1 TRBV2
TGTGCCAGCAGTCCCGGGACTAGCGGCTACAATGAGCAGTTCTTC CASSPGTSGYNEQFF once TRBJ2-1 TRBD2 TRBV27
TGTGCCATCAGTGGACTAGCGGGAGGGCCGAGTCCCACAGATACGCAGTATTTT CAISGLAGGPSPTDTQYF NA TRBJ2-3 TRBD2 TRBV10-3
TGTGCCACCACTACATCCGGGACAGGGAACGAGCAGTACTTC CATTTSGTGNEQYF NA TRBJ2-7 TRBD1 TRBV19
TGTGCCAGCAGTATCGGGACTAGCGGGAGTGGTGAGCAGTACTTC CASSIGTSGSGEQYF NA TRBJ2-7 TRBD2 TRBV27
TGTGCCAGCAGCTTAGCAATCTTGTATGGCTACACCTTC CASSLAILYGYTF NA TRBJ1-2 NA TRBV7-2
TGTGCCAGCAGCGCCCAGGAGGGGCTCTACGAGCAGTACTTC CASSAQEGLYEQYF NA TRBJ2-7 NA TRBV13
TGTGCCAGCAGCAAAGTCCCGACTACCCTAAACGAGCAGTACTTC CASSKVPTTLNEQYF NA TRBJ2-7 NA TRBV21-1
TGTGCCAGCAGGCCCAACATGAACACTGAAGCTTTCTTT CASRPNMNTEAFF NA TRBJ1-1 NA TRBV7-6
TGTGCCTGGAGTGCCGACAGGGTCCGTTTGGGTGGGGCCAACGTCCTGACTTTC CAWSADRVRLGGANVLTF NA TRBJ2-6 TRBD1 TRBV30
TGTGCCACCAGCAGAGACCCACAGGGTTGGACTGAAGCTTTCTTT CATSRDPQGWTEAFF few TRBJ1-1 NA TRBV15
TGTGCCAGCAGGGGCCCGTACCCCTTC CASRGPYPF few TRBJ1-2 NA TRBV25-1
TGTGCCAGCAGTTTACTGGGGGGCACTGAAGCTTTCTTT CASSLLGGTEAFF NA TRBJ1-1 NA TRBV28
TGTGCCAGCAGTGCGCCTAGCGGGGTAGGCACAGATACGCAGTATTTT CASSAPSGVGTDTQYF NA TRBJ2-3 TRBD2 TRBV6-6
TGTGCCAGCAGCGGACAGGGGGGGGAGACCCAGTACTTC CASSGQGGETQYF NA TRBJ2-5 TRBD1 TRBV7-9
TGCGCCAGCAGTGACAGGGGAGATGGTCGCACTGAAGCTTTCTTT CASSDRGDGRTEAFF once TRBJ1-1 NA TRBV10-2
TGTGCCAGCAGCCAAGCCGCTAGCGGGAGGCCAGGCTCGCAGTATTTT CASSQAASGRPGSQYF NA TRBJ2-3 TRBD2 TRBV4-2
TGCGCCAGCAGCTTTTATACAGGGGGGACAGCAACTAATGAAAAACTGTTTTTT CASSFYTGGTATNEKLFF NA TRBJ1-4 TRBD1 TRBV5-1
TGTGCCAGCAGCTTGTTCAGGATCCCCTACAATGAGCAGTTCTTC CASSLFRIPYNEQFF NA TRBJ2-1 NA TRBV5-8
TGTGCCAGTAGTGACCGCGGGACTCGTCATTATGGCTACACCTTC CASSDRGTRHYGYTF NA TRBJ1-2 NA TRBV19
TGTGCCAGCAGCCGGACAGGGGGATACTCCTACGAGCAGTACTTC CASSRTGGYSYEQYF NA TRBJ2-7 TRBD1 TRBV6-1
TGTGCCAGCAGTTGGGGGACAGGGGATTATGGCTACCCCTTC CASSWGTGDYGYPF NA TRBJ1-2 TRBD1 TRBV2
TGCAGTGCTAGAGTTGAGGAGACCCAGTACTTC CSARVEETQYF NA TRBJ2-5 NA TRBV20-1
TGTGCCAGCAGCCAAGTCCTAGGAGAGACCCAGTACTTC CASSQVLGETQYF NA TRBJ2-5 NA TRBV4-2
TGTGCCAGCAGTTCTGGACAGGGGCCCACTGAAGCTTTCTTT CASSSGQGPTEAFF NA TRBJ1-1 TRBD1 TRBV5-4
TGTGCCAGCAGTTTAACGAGCGGGGATTACGAGCAGTACTTC CASSLTSGDYEQYF NA TRBJ2-7 TRBD2 TRBV28
TGCGCCAGCAGCCTCACTAGCGGGAGGGCCTACGAGCAGTACTTC CASSLTSGRAYEQYF NA TRBJ2-7 TRBD2 TRBV4-1
TGTGCCAGCAGTTTAATTTCGGAGGAGCAGTACTTC CASSLISEEQYF once TRBJ2-7 NA TRBV28